This TCR beta chain was captured in a study of blood T cell repertoires in COVID-19. In the study overall: Samples came from the United States, Italy and Spain, spanning acute and convalescent COVID-19. Sources were T cells, B-cell-depleted T cells, or PBMCs; the material itself was cDNA or gDNA.

As originally analysed: Estimation of nucleated cell counts was performed using reference gene primer amplification. The method was immunoSEQ multiplex PCR; TCRdb's version includes in-frame clones alone and lacks a portion of them. That table gives V, J and clone size, and the DNA gave D and trimming. Found here are 130,000 or so clones, less than 85% of them singletons; the top ten hold 9.5% to 15%. The CDR3 covers 14 residues. Germline values: CDR1 SEHNR, CDR2 FQNEAQ (reference sequence). Trimming removed 6 bases at V and 1 base at J, with 12 bases between. The rearrangement links TRBV7-9 to TRBJ1-1; the D is unclear. This TCR was sampled from a woman aged 60-70 years with acute or convalescent COVID-19. Sequencing used peripheral blood. The CDR3 spells CASRPQDTNTEAFF. CDR3 nucleotides: TGTGCCAGCAGACCACAAGACACGAACACTGAAGCTTTCTTT. The whole variable domain, filled in from reference TRBV7-9 and TRBJ1-1, reads DTGVSQNPRHKITKRGQNVTFRCDPISEHNRLYWYRQTLGQGPEFLTYFQNEAQLEKSRLLSDRFSAERPKGSFSTLEIQRTEQGDSAMYLCASRPQDTNTEAFFGQGTRLTVV.